These T cell receptor beta chains were read from a single sample in a study of radiotherapy plus CTLA-4 blockade in lung cancer. Clones were read by immunoSEQ multiplex PCR, and TCRdb kept only the in-frame ones, dropping some. The table shows 51,000 or so clones, with around 77% occurring only once. The sample was peripheral blood, taken from a patient treated with radiotherapy plus ipilimumab. These receptor sequences come from a human donor with non-small cell lung cancer who had stable disease on radiotherapy plus ipilimumab. The CDR3 runs from the conserved cysteine through the conserved F or W. Each record gives: clone size, D gene, J gene, V gene, CDR3 protein, CDR3 DNA. D genes are given only for firm matches. Clone size appears in some rows only: once, few, many, or a class for an expanded clone.

>NA|NA|TRBJ1-1|TRBV11-3
CASSLGGSANTEAFF
TGTGCCAGCAGCTTAGGAGGTTCGGCGAACACTGAAGCTTTCTTT
>NA|NA|TRBJ1-5|TRBV2
CASSEEVNQPQHF
TGTGCCAGCAGTGAAGAAGTAAATCAGCCCCAGCATTTT
>NA|NA|TRBJ2-5|TRBV28
CASSFRGLETQYF
TGTGCCAGCAGTTTTAGAGGGCTGGAGACCCAGTACTTC
>once|TRBD1|TRBJ1-2|TRBV11-2
CASSFDRGDGYTF
TGTGCCAGCAGCTTTGACAGGGGGGATGGCTACACCTTC
>NA|NA|TRBJ1-3|TRBV7-3
CASSPSSGNTIYF
TGTGCCAGCAGCCCAAGCTCTGGAAACACCATATATTTT
>few|TRBD1|TRBJ2-7|TRBV7-2
CASSPHRGPYEQYF
TGTGCCAGCAGCCCTCACAGGGGGCCCTACGAGCAGTACTTC
>NA|TRBD1|TRBJ1-2|TRBV5-8
CASSLRDRGNGYTF
TGTGCCAGCAGCTTACGGGACAGGGGGAATGGCTACACCTTC
>once|TRBD1|TRBJ2-6|TRBV10-3
CAISELGDRGTGANVLTF
TGTGCCATCAGTGAGCTAGGGGACAGGGGAACTGGGGCCAACGTCCTGACTTTC
>NA|NA|TRBJ2-1|TRBV7-6
CASSLVGSHNEQFF
TGTGCCAGCAGCTTAGTGGGGAGTCACAATGAGCAGTTCTTC
>NA|TRBD1|TRBJ1-1|TRBV9
CASSVDPGTGGTEAFF
TGTGCCAGCAGCGTAGACCCCGGGACAGGGGGCACTGAAGCTTTCTTT
>many|NA|TRBJ2-3|TRBV5-4
CASSLLQTQYF
TGTGCCAGCAGCTTGCTCCAGACGCAGTATTTT
>few|TRBD1|TRBJ1-1|TRBV7-2
CASSLGTGTTEAFF
TGTGCCAGCAGCTTAGGGACAGGGACCACTGAAGCTTTCTTT
>NA|NA|TRBJ1-4|TRBV10-2
CASRRDGNEKLFF
TGCGCCAGCAGGCGGGACGGTAATGAAAAACTGTTTTTT
>NA|TRBD1|TRBJ2-3|TRBV5-6
CASSLDRGPTDTQYF
TGTGCCAGCAGCTTGGACAGGGGGCCCACAGATACGCAGTATTTT
>NA|TRBD1|TRBJ2-1|TRBV29-1
CSVAGTGKDEQFF
TGCAGCGTTGCCGGGACAGGGAAGGATGAGCAGTTCTTC
>NA|NA|TRBJ1-2|TRBV6-5
CASTRLAVQAYGYTF
TGTGCCAGCACCCGCCTGGCGGTTCAAGCCTATGGCTACACCTTC
>NA|NA|TRBJ1-6|TRBV14
CASSQALGSNSPLHF
TGTGCCAGCAGCCAAGCCCTCGGCAGTAATTCACCCCTCCACTTT
>NA|NA|TRBJ1-3|TRBV9
CASSVELAGAGNTIYF
TGTGCCAGCAGCGTAGAATTGGCAGGCGCAGGAAACACCATATATTTT
>NA|TRBD1|TRBJ1-1|TRBV6-1
CASTPDRANTEAFF
TGTGCCAGCACTCCCGACAGGGCGAACACTGAAGCTTTCTTT
>NA|TRBD1|TRBJ2-5|TRBV9
CASSVGVGTGGKETQYF
TGTGCCAGCAGCGTAGGGGTTGGGACAGGGGGCAAAGAGACCCAGTACTTC
>NA|TRBD1|TRBJ1-2|TRBV4-3
CASSQEPGQDDGYTF
TGCGCCAGCAGCCAAGAACCGGGACAGGACGACGGCTACACCTTC
>NA|NA|TRBJ1-1|TRBV30
CAWRTIRGTEAFF
TGTGCCTGGCGCACCATCCGGGGCACTGAAGCTTTCTTT
>NA|TRBD1|TRBJ1-2|TRBV5-1
CASSLGQGVSANYGYTF
TGCGCCAGCAGCTTGGGACAGGGGGTATCTGCTAACTATGGCTACACCTTC
>NA|NA|TRBJ1-2|TRBV5-4
CASSLPGTNYGYTF
TGTGCCAGCAGCTTGCCAGGGACTAACTATGGCTACACCTTC
>NA|TRBD1|TRBJ1-1|TRBV11-3
CASSLDSHRGDEAFF
TGTGCCAGCAGCTTAGATAGTCACAGGGGTGATGAAGCTTTCTTT
>NA|TRBD1|TRBJ1-1|TRBV6-1
CASSANRGKNTEAFF
TGTGCCAGCAGTGCTAACAGGGGGAAGAACACTGAAGCTTTCTTT
>NA|NA|TRBJ1-4|TRBV7-9
CASSFVERTNEKLFF
TGTGCCAGCAGCTTTGTGGAGAGGACTAATGAAAAACTGTTTTTT
>NA|NA|TRBJ1-4|TRBV4-2
CASSQNRGVLGEKLFF
TGTGCCAGCAGCCAGAATCGGGGGGTACTGGGGGAAAAACTGTTTTTT
>NA|NA|TRBJ1-5|TRBV6-6
CASSYSWGKGQPQHF
TGTGCCAGCAGTTACTCGTGGGGGAAGGGTCAGCCCCAGCATTTT
>NA|TRBD2|TRBJ2-3|TRBV30
CAGELAATDTQYF
TGTGCCGGTGAACTAGCGGCCACAGATACGCAGTATTTT
>NA|NA|TRBJ1-2|TRBV5-6
CASSLTGGYTF
TGTGCCAGCAGTCTAACCGGGGGCTACACCTTC
>NA|NA|TRBJ2-1|TRBV9
CASSVELGGYNEQFF
TGTGCCAGCAGCGTAGAGTTAGGGGGCTACAATGAGCAGTTCTTC
>NA|TRBD1|TRBJ1-1|TRBV5-1
CASSTGTGEGTEAFF
TGCGCCAGCAGCACCGGGACAGGGGAGGGCACTGAAGCTTTCTTT
>NA|NA|TRBJ1-1|TRBV7-6
CASSSQTNTEAFF
TGTGCCAGCAGCTCGCAGACAAACACTGAAGCTTTCTTT
>NA|TRBD1|TRBJ1-3|TRBV9
CASSVGIGGARRNTIYF
TGTGCCAGCAGCGTAGGTATAGGGGGCGCAAGAAGAAACACCATATATTTT
>NA|TRBD1|TRBJ1-1|TRBV10-3
CAISRDREGTEAFF
TGTGCCATCAGTAGGGACAGGGAGGGCACTGAAGCTTTCTTT
>NA|TRBD2|TRBJ2-1|TRBV5-4
CASSPMLAGAYEQFF
TGTGCCAGCAGCCCGATGCTAGCGGGGGCTTACGAGCAGTTCTTC